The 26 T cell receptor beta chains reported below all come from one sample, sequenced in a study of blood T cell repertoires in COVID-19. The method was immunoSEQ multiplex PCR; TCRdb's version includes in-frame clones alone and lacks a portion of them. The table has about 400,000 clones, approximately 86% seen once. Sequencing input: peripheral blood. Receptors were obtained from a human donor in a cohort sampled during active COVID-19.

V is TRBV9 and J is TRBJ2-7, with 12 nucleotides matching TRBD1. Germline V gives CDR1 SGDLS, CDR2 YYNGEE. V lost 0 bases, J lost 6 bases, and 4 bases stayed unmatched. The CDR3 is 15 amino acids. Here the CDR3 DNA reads TGTGCCAGCAGCGTAGAGGGACAGGGGGCGGGCGAGCAGTACTTC. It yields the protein CASSVEGQGAGEQYF.

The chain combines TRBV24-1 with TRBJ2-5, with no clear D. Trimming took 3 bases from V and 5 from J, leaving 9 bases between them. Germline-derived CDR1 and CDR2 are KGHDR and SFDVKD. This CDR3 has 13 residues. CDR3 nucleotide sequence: TGTGCCACCAGTGATCCCGCCCGGGAGACCCAGTACTTC. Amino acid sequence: CATSDPARETQYF.

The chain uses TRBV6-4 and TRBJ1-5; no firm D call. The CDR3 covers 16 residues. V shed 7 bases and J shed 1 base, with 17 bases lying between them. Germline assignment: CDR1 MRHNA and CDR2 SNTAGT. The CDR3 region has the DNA TGTGCCAGCATTAGAGAGGGAGCGGGAAGCAATCAGCCCCAGCATTTT. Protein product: CASIREGAGSNQPQHF.

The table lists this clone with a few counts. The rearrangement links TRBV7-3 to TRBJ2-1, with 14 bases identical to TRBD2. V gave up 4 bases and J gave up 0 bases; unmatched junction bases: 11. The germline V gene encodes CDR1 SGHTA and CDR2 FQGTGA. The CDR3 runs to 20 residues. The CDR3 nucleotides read TGTGCCAGCAGCTGCGCCACGGGACTAGCGGGGGAGAGCTCCTACAATGAGCAGTTCTTC. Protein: CASSCATGLAGESSYNEQFF.

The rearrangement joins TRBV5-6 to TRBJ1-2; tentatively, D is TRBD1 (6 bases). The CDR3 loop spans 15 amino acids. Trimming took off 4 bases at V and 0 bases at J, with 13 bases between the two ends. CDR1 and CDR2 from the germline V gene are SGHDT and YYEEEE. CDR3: CASSRTGGPNYGYTF. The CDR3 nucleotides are TGTGCCAGCAGCCGCACCGGGGGGCCTAACTATGGCTACACCTTC.

Here the CDR3 DNA reads TGTGCCACCGGCGGGGGTATGAACACTGAAGCTTTCTTT. Protein: CATGGGMNTEAFF. The rearrangement links TRBV24-1 to TRBJ1-1; a possible D gene is TRBD1 (5 bases). Germline CDR1 reads KGHDR; CDR2 reads SFDVKD. The V end lost 9 bases, the J end lost 0 bases, and 10 bases lay between the germline ends. The CDR3 spans 13 residues.

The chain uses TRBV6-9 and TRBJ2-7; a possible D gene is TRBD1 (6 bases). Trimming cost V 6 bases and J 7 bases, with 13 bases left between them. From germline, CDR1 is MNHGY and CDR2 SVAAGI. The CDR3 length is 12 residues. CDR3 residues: CASREGGGEQYF. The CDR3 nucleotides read TGTGCCAGCAGGGAAGGGGGTGGTGAGCAGTACTTC.

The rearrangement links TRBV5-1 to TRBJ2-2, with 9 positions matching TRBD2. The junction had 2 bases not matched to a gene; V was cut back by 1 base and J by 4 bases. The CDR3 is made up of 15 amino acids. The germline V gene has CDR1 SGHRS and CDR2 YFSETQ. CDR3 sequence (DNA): TGCGCCAGCAGCTTGCTAGCGGGAACCACCGGGGAGCTGTTTTTT. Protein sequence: CASSLLAGTTGELFF.

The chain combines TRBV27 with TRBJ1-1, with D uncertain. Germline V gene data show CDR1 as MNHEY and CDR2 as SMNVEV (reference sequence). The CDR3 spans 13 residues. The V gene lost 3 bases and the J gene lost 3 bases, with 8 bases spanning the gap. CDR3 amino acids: CASSFPGDTEAFF. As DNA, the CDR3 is TGTGCCAGCAGTTTTCCCGGGGACACTGAAGCTTTCTTT.

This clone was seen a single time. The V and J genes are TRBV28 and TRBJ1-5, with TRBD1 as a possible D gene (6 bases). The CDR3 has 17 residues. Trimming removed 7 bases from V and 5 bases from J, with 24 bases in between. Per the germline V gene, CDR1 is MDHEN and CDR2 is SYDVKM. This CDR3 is CASTHPGGRRRDQPQHF. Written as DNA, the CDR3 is TGTGCCAGCACCCATCCGGGGGGCAGGCGGAGGGATCAGCCCCAGCATTTT.

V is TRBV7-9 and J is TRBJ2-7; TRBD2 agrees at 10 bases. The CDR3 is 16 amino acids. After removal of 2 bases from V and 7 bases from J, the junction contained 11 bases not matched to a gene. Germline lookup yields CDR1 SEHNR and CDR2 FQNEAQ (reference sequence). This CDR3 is CASSLYLAGAPREQYF. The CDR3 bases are TGTGCCAGCAGCTTATACCTAGCGGGGGCCCCTCGGGAGCAGTACTTC.

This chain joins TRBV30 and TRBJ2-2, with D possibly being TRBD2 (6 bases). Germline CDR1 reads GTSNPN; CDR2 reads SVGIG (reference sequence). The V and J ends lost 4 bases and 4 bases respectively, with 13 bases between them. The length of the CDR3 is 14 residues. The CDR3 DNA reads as TGTGCCTGGAACGTGCGGCGGGGCACCGGGGAGCTGTTTTTT. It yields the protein CAWNVRRGTGELFF.

The CDR3 sequence is CASSQELGGGTDTQYF. CDR3 DNA sequence: TGTGCCAGCAGCCAAGAGCTGGGCGGGGGAACAGATACGCAGTATTTT. V gene TRBV4-2 combines with J gene TRBJ2-3; 7 bases are shared with TRBD2. CDR1 and CDR2 (germline): LGHNA, YNFKEQ. V gave up 0 bases and J gave up 3 bases; unmatched junction bases: 6. The CDR3 length is 16 residues.

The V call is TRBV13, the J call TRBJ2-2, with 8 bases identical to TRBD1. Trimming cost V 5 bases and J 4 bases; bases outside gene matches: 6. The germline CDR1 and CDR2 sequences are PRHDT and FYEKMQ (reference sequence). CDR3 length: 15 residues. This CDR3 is CASSEADRVTGELFF. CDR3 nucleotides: TGTGCCAGCAGCGAGGCGGACAGGGTCACCGGGGAGCTGTTTTTT.

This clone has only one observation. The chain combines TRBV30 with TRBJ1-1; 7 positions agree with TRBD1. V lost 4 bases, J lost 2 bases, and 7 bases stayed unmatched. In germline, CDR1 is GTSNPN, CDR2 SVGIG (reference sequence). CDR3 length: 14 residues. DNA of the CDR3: TGTGCCTGGAAGCGCGGGACAGACAACACTGAAGCTTTCTTT. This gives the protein CAWKRGTDNTEAFF.

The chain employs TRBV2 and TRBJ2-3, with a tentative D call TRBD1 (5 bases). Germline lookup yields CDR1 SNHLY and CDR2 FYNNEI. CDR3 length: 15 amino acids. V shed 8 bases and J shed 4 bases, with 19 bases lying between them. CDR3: CASERGSRRADTQYF. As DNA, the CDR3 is TGTGCCAGCGAAAGGGGCTCCCGGCGCGCAGATACGCAGTATTTT.

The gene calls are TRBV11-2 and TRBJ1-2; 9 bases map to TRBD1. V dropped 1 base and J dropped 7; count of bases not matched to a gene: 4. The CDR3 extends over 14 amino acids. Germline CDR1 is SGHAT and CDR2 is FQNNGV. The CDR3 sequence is CASSLAGTGPGYTF. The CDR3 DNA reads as TGTGCCAGCAGCTTAGCCGGGACAGGGCCTGGCTACACCTTC.

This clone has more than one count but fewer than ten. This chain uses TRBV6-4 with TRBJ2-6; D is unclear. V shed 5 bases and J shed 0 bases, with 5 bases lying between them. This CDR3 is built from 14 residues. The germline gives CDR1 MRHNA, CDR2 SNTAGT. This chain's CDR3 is CASSSSSGANVLTF. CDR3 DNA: TGTGCCAGCAGTTCGAGCTCTGGGGCCAACGTCCTGACTTTC.

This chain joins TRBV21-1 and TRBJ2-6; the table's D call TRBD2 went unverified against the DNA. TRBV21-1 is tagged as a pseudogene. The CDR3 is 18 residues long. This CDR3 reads CASSKLGTRGVGANVLTF. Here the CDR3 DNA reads TGTGCCAGCAGCAAACTCGGGACTCGAGGCGTTGGGGCCAACGTCCTGACTTTC.

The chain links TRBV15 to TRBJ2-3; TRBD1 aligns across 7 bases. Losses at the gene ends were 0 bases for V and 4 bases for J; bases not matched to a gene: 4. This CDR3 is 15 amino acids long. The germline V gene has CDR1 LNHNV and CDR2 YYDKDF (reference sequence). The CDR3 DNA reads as TGTGCCACCAGCAGAGATGACAGGGACGCAGATACGCAGTATTTT. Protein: CATSRDDRDADTQYF.

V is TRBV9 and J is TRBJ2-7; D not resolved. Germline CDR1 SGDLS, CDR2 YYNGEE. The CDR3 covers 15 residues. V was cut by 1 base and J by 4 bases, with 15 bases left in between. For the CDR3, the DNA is TGTGCCAGCAGCGTATCGAGTGTAACGTGGTACGAGCAGTACTTC. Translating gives CASSVSSVTWYEQYF. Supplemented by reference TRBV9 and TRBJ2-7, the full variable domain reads DSGVTQTPKHLITATGQRVTLRCSPRSGDLSVYWYQQSLDQGLQFLIQYYNGEERAKGNILERFSAQQFPDLHSELNLSSLELGDSALYFCASSVSSVTWYEQYFGPGTRLTVT.

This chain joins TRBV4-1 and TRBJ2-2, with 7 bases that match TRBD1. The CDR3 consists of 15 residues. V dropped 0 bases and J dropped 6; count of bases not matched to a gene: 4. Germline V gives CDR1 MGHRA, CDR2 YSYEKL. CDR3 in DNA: TGCGCCAGCAGCCAAGAGGACAGGTGGCCCGGGGAGCTGTTTTTT. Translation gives CASSQEDRWPGELFF.

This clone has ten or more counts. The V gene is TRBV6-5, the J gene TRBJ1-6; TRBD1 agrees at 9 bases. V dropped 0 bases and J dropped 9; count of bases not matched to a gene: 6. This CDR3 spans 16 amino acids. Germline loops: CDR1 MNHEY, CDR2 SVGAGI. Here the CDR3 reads CASSYSGQGPGSPLHF. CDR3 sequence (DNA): TGTGCCAGCAGTTACTCAGGACAGGGGCCGGGTTCACCCCTCCACTTT.

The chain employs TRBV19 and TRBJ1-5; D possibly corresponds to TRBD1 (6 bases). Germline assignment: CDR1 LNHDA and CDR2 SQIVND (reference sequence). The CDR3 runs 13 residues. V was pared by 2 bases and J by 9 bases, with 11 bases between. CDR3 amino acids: CASSIRTVVPQHF. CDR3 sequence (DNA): TGTGCCAGTAGTATAAGGACAGTAGTGCCCCAGCATTTT.

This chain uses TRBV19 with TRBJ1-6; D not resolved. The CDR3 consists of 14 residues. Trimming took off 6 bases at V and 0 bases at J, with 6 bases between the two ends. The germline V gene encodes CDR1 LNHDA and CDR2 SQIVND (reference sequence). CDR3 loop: CASSPVSYNSPLHF. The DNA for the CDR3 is TGTGCCAGTAGCCCCGTCTCCTATAATTCACCCCTCCACTTT.

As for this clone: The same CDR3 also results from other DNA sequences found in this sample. CDR3 coding DNA: TGTGCCAGCAGCTTAGGTCGGGAGACCCAGTACTTC. It translates to CASSLGRETQYF. V and J are TRBV11-2 and TRBJ2-5, with D hard to call. V lost 1 base and J 5 bases, leaving 5 bases between the germline ends. Germline-derived CDR1 and CDR2 are SGHAT and FQNNGV. There are 12 residues in the CDR3.